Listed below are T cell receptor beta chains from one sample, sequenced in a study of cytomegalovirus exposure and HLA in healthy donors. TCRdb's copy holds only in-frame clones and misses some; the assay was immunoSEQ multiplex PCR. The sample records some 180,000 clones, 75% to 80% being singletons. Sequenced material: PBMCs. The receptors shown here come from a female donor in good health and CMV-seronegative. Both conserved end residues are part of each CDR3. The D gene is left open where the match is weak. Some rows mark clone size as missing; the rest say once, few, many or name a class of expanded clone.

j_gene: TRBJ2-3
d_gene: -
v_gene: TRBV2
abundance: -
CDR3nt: TGTGCCAGCAGTGAGGACCAGGGGCCAGATACGCAGTATTTT
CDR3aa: CASSEDQGPDTQYF

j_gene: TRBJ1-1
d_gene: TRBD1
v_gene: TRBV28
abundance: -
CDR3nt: TGTGCCAGCAGCTCCAGGGCTTTGACAGGGTCAAACACTGAAGCTTTCTTT
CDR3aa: CASSSRALTGSNTEAFF

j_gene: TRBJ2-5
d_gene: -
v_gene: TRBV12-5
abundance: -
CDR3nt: TGTGCTAGTGGTTTGGGGGGGGATTGGACCCAGTACTTC
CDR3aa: CASGLGGDWTQYF

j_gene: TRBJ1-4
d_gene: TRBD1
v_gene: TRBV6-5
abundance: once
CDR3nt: TGTGCCAGCAGTTACCAACAGGGGGGAAAATATCTGTTTTTT
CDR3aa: CASSYQQGGKYLFF

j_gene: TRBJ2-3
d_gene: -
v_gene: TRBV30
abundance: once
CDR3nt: TGTGCCTGGAGTGTTAAGGGGGTCACAGATACGCAGTATTTT
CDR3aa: CAWSVKGVTDTQYF

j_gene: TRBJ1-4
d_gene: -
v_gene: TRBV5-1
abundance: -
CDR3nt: TGCGCCAGCAGCTCGCGGGCCTCGGATGAAAAACTGTTTTTT
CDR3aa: CASSSRASDEKLFF

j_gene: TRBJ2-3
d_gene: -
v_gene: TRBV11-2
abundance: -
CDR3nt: TGTGCCAGCAGCCCGCAGGCTAGCGGCACAGATACGCAGTATTTT
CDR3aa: CASSPQASGTDTQYF

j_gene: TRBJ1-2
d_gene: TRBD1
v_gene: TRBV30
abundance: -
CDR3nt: TGTGCCTGGAGCTCGGGACAGGGGGCGATCCCGCCCGACTTC
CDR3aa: CAWSSGQGAIPPDF

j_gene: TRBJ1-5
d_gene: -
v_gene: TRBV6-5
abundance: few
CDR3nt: TGTGCCAGCAGTTACTCGTCCTCGGGGGGGGGCCAGCCCCAGCATTTT
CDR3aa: CASSYSSSGGGQPQHF

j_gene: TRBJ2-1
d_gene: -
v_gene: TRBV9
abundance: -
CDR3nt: TGTGCCAGCAGCGTAAGGACTTGGGATGAGCAGTTCTTC
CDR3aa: CASSVRTWDEQFF

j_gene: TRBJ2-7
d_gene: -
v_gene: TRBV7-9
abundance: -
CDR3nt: TGTGCCAGCATCCACCCTCCCACAGGGATAGGCGAGCAGTACTTC
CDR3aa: CASIHPPTGIGEQYF

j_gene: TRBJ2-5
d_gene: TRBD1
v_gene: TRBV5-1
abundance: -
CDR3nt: TGCGCCAGCAGCTTGATGGACAGGGAAGAGACCCAGTACTTC
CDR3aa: CASSLMDREETQYF

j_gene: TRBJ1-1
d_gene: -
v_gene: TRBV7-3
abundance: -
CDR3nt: TGTGCCAGCAGCTCCTCCGCGGGGAACACTGAAGCTTTCTTT
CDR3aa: CASSSSAGNTEAFF

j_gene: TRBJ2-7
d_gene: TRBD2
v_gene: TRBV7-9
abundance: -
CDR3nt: TGTGCCAGCAGCCCACGGGGGGGCCCTAAGTCCTACGAGCAGTACTTC
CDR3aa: CASSPRGGPKSYEQYF

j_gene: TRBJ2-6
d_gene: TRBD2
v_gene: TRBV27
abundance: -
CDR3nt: TGTGCCACTCGCCGGGCGGGAGACCTCTCTGGGGCCAACGTCCTGACTTTC
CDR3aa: CATRRAGDLSGANVLTF

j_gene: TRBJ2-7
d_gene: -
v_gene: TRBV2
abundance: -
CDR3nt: TGTGCCAGCAGTGAGGCTAGCGAGAGGTACTTC
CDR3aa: CASSEASERYF

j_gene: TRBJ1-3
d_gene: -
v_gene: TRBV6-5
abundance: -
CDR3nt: TGTGCCAGCAGTTACCGGGGCTCTGGAAACACCATATATTTT
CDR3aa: CASSYRGSGNTIYF

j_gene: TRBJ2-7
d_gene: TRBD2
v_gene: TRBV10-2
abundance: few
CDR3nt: TGCGCCAGCGGAAAGGGACTAGGCTCCTACGAGCAGTACTTC
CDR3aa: CASGKGLGSYEQYF

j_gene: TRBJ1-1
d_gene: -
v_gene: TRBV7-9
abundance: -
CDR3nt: TGTGCCAGCAGCTCCGATCCGCGGGGGGACCGCGGAGCTTTCTTT
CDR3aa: CASSSDPRGDRGAFF

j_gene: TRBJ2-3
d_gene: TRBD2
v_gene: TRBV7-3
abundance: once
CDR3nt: TGTGCCAGCAGCTTTAGTGGGGGAGGGACGCGGTTAGATACGCAGTATTTT
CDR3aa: CASSFSGGGTRLDTQYF

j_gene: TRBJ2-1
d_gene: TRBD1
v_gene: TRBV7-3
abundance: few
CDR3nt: TGTGCCAGCAGCTCCTCGACAGGGAATGAGCAGTTCTTC
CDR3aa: CASSSSTGNEQFF

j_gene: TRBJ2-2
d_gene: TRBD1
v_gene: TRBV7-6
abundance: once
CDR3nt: TGTGCCAGCAGCACCGGACAGGGCGGAAGGACTACCGGGGAGCTGTTTTTT
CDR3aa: CASSTGQGGRTTGELFF

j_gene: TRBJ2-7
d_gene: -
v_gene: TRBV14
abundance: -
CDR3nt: TGTGCCAGCAGCCAATCCGGTTACGAGCAGTACTTC
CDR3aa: CASSQSGYEQYF

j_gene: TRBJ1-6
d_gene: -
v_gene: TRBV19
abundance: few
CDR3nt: TGTGCCAGTAGTATCGATGGAGATAATTCACCCCTCCACTTT
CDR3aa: CASSIDGDNSPLHF

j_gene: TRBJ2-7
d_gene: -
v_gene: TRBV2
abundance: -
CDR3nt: TGTGCCAGCAGTGAAGGCGACTCCTACGAGCAGTACTTC
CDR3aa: CASSEGDSYEQYF

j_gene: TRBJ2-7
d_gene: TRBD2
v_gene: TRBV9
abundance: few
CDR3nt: TGTGCCAGCAGCGTGGGACTAGCGGGCTCCTACGAGCAGTACTTC
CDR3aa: CASSVGLAGSYEQYF

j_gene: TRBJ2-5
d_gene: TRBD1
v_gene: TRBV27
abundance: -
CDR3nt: TGTGCCAGCAGTTTATCTGGGGACAGGGAGGGGACCCAGTACTTC
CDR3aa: CASSLSGDREGTQYF

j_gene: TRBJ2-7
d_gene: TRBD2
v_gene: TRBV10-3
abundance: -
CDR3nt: TGTGCCATCCTAGCGGGAGAGTCCTACGAGCAGTACTTC
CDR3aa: CAILAGESYEQYF

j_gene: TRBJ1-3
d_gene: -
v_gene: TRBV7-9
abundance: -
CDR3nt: TGTGCCAGCAGCTTACCAGGCTTCTCAGGAAACACCATATATTTT
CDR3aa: CASSLPGFSGNTIYF

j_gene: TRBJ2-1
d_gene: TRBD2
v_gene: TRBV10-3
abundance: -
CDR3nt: TGTGCCACCGGGACTAGCTCCTACAATGAGCAGTTCTTC
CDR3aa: CATGTSSYNEQFF

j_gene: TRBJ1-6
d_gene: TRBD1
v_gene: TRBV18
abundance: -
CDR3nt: TGTGCCAGCTCGCGGGACAGGGGATTTTCACCCCTCCACTTT
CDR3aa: CASSRDRGFSPLHF

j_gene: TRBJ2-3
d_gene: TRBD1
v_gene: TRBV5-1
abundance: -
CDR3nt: TGCGCCAGCAGGGGCAGGACAGGGGCAGATACGCAGTATTTT
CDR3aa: CASRGRTGADTQYF

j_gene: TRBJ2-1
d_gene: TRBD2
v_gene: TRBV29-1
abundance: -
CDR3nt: TGCAGCGGATCCGGGACTAGCGTTAATGAGCAGTTCTTC
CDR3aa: CSGSGTSVNEQFF

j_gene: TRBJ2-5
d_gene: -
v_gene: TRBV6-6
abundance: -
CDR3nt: TGTGCCAGCACCCAAGGGGGGGATAGAGAGACCCAGTACTTC
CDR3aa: CASTQGGDRETQYF

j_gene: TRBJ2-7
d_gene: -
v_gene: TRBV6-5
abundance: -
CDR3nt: TGTGCCAGCAGTTACTCGAGGGACATCTCCTACGAGCAGTACTTC
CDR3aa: CASSYSRDISYEQYF

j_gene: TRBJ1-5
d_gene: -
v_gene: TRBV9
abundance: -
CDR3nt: TGTGCCAGCAGCGTAGGGCCGACAGCTGATCAGCCCCAGCATTTT
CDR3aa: CASSVGPTADQPQHF

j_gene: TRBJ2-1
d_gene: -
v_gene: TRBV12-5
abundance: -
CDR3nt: TGTGCTAGTGGCCGTGGACAGACCCCACTGGATGAGCAGTTCTTC
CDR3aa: CASGRGQTPLDEQFF

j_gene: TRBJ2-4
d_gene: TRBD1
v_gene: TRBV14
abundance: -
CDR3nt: TGTGCCAGCAGCCAATTGGGGACAGGCCCTAAAAACATTCAGTACTTC
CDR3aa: CASSQLGTGPKNIQYF

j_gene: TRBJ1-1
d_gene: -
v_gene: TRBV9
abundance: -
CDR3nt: TGTGCCAGCAGCCCCTACCCCACAGGGCTCCTTGAAGCTTTCTTT
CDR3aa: CASSPYPTGLLEAFF

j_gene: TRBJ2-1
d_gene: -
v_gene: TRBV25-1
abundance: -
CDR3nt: TGTGCCAGCAGTGAGGCGGGGAGGAGCTCCTACAATGAGCAGTTCTTC
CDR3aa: CASSEAGRSSYNEQFF

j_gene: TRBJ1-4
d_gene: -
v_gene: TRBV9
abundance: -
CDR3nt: TGTGCCAGCAGCGTAGATGCGGGATTGAATGAAAAACTGTTTTTT
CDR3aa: CASSVDAGLNEKLFF

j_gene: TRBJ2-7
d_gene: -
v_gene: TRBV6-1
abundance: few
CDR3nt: TGTGCCAGCAGTGGGGAGCGGAACTACGAGCAGTACTTC
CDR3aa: CASSGERNYEQYF

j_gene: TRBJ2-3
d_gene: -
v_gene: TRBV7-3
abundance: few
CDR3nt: TGTGCCAGCAGCCCCACAGGAACCCAAGATACGCAGTATTTT
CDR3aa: CASSPTGTQDTQYF

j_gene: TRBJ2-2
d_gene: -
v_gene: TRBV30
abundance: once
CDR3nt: TGTGCCTGGAGTGTCCGATGGGCGGGACAGACGAACACCGGGGAGCTGTTTTTT
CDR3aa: CAWSVRWAGQTNTGELFF

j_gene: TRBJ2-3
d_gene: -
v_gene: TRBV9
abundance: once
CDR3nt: TGTGCCAGCAGCGTAGTCGATCGGTCGGATACGCAGTATTTT
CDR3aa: CASSVVDRSDTQYF

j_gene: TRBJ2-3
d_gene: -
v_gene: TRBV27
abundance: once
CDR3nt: TGTGCCACCGGCTGGGGGCCCAGCACAGATACGCAGTATTTT
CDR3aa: CATGWGPSTDTQYF

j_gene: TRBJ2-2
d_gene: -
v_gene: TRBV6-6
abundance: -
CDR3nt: TGTGCCAGCAGTACGTCCAGGGATCCTGGGGAGCTGTTTTTT
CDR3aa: CASSTSRDPGELFF

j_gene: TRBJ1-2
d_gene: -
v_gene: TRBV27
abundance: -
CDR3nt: TGTGCCAGCAGTTTATCCGGGGTTGCTGGCTACACCTTC
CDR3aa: CASSLSGVAGYTF

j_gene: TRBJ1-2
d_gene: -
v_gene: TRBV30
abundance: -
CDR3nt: TGTGCCTGGAGTACGTGGGGGGGCGGCTCTGAAGGCTACACCTTC
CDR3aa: CAWSTWGGGSEGYTF

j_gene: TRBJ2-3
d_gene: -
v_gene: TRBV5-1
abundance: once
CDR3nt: TGCGCCAGCAGCTTGGTCCCGGGGGAGGGCACAGATACGCAGTATTTT
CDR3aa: CASSLVPGEGTDTQYF

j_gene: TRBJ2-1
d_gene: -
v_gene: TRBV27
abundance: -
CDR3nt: TGTGCCAGCAGCGGAGTTATATACAATGAGCAGTTCTTC
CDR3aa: CASSGVIYNEQFF